The clone carrying this TCR beta chain was found a few times. The antigen remains unidentified. TCR beta CDR3 sequences were amplified from RNA transcripts. The primer set for the first-round RT-PCR of the TCR CDR3 was HTBI. TCRdb re-called the multiplex PCR reads with MiXCR, one entry per CDR3 protein. The sample carries about 600,000 distinct CDR3 sequences, more than 15% recorded once. Exclusion of patients followed from uncontrolled infection, other autoimmune disease, pregnancy or lactation. On the basis of clinical symptoms, serum thyroxine and TRAb, thyroid ultrasound and orbital computed tomography, diagnoses were made. These data originate in a study of T cells in Graves' hyperthyroidism and ophthalmopathy. Whole-study findings and limits: The model's output predicted ophthalmopathy at a median of roughly 6.9 months prior to onset. Expanded thyroid clonotypes (above 0.001) were mostly also found in blood.

The CDR3 contains 13 residues. Germline CDR1 and CDR2: SGHTA and FQGNSA. V lost 7 bases and J 4 bases, leaving 13 bases between the germline ends. Source material: blood. This chain connects TRBV7-2 to TRBJ1-1, with TRBD1 as a possible D gene (6 bases). This clonotype was obtained from a woman aged 40-49 years with Graves' ophthalmopathy. DNA of the CDR3: TGTGCCAGCACTCGTCTAGGGGGCACTGAAGCTTTCTTT. Protein sequence: CASTRLGGTEAFF.